The sequence of this TCR beta chain was determined in a study of blood T cell repertoires in COVID-19. Across the study: PBMCs, B-cell-depleted T cells, or T cells provided the cDNA or gDNA that made up the material.

Here immunoSEQ multiplex PCR was the method, and the copy in TCRdb shows in-frame clones only, minus some. The sample records around 270,000 clones, approximately 88% being singletons. Those who participated ranged in age from about 18 to 95 years and resided in about 24 US areas. Allocation to cohorts depended on clinical history reported by the participants. It was within 2 weeks before study entry that exposed participants met a COVID-19 case. This clone was recorded a few times. The sequenced sample was PBMCs or T cells enriched from blood (not recorded which). The source is a woman in her thirties or forties who had been exposed to COVID-19.

CDR3 coding DNA: TGTGCCAGCAGTTATAGGGACAGGAGAAGAAGCGGTCAGCCCCAGCATTTT. Translation: CASSYRDRRRSGQPQHF. The chain recombines TRBV6-2 or TRBV6-3 with TRBJ1-5; 8 bases match TRBD1. CDR1 and CDR2 (germline): MNHEY, SVGEGT. CDR3 length: 17 amino acids. The trim removed 3 bases at V and 6 bases at J, leaving 13 bases unmatched.